This TCR beta chain was found in a study of tissue T cells after allogeneic stem cell transplantation. Study background: Pathologist H&E review favored samples with visible lymphocytes for sequencing among multiple samples. Study-level findings and limits: Within patients, tissue anatomy strongly shaped TCR repertoire composition.

Retrospectively chosen non-transplant comparators had other cancers and at least five gastrointestinal samples, without known gastrointestinal disease. Remarks on this clone: No antigen is known for it.

This CDR3 has 12 residues. The V end was cut by 5 bases, the J end by 3 bases, with 7 bases between. CDR1 and CDR2 (germline): MDHEN, SYDVKM. Measured with immunoSEQ multiplex PCR; TCRdb has only the in-frame clones, and not every one. The repertoire holds around 4,100 clones, with roughly 64% as singletons. This chain connects TRBV28 to TRBJ1-1; a possible D gene is TRBD1 (5 bases). The sequence was obtained from an older female donor with lung cancer. This sample comprised tissue from the esophagus, obtained at autopsy. The CDR3 DNA sequence: TGTGCCAGCAGTCAGGGATACACTGAAGCTTTCTTT. Translated, it gives CASSQGYTEAFF.